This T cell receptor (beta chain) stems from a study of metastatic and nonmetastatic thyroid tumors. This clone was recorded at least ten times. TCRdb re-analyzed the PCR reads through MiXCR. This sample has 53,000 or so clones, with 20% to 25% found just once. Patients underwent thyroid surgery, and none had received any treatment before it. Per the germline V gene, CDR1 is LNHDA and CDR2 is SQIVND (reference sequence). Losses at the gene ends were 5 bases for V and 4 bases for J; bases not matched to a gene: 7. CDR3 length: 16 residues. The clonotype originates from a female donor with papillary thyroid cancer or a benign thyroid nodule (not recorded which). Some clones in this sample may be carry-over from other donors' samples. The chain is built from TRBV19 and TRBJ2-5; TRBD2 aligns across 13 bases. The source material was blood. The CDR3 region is CASSPRTSGRGETQYF. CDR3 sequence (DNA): TGTGCCAGTAGTCCTCGGACTAGCGGGAGAGGAGAGACCCAGTACTTC. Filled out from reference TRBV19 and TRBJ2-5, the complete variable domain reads DGGITQSPKYLFRKEGQNVTLSCEQNLNHDAMYWYRQDPGQGLRLIYYSQIVNDFQKGDIAEGYSVSREKKESFPLTVTSAQKNPTAFYLCASSPRTSGRGETQYFGPGTRLLVL.